These 25 T cell receptor beta chains originate from one sample sequenced in a study of cytotoxic CD8 clonotypes in ibrutinib-treated CLL. Sequencing used immunoSEQ multiplex PCR; TCRdb keeps in-frame clones, though not all of them. This table has a few hundred thousand clones, about 80% appearing once. The sequencing here drew on PBMCs, taken before ibrutinib treatment. The receptors were gathered from a human donor with chronic lymphocytic leukemia.

CDR3 residues: CASSPAGLAGDSYEQYF. Written as DNA, the CDR3 is TGTGCCAGCAGCCCAGCGGGACTAGCGGGAGACTCCTACGAGCAGTACTTC. V usage is TRBV13 and J usage is TRBJ2-7, with 14 bases that match TRBD2. Losses at the gene ends were 5 bases for V and 0 bases for J; bases not matched to a gene: 6. The CDR3 has 17 amino acids. CDR1 and CDR2 (germline): PRHDT, FYEKMQ (reference sequence).

The chain combines TRBV5-6 with TRBJ2-7; D is possibly TRBD2 (6 bases). The CDR3 loop spans 15 amino acids. With 3 bases removed from V and 3 bases from J, the gap between germline ends came to 16 bases. The germline gives CDR1 SGHDT, CDR2 YYEEEE. CDR3 DNA sequence: TGTGCCAGCAGCTGGACTACGCTGAATTACTACGAGCAGTACTTC. It codes for CASSWTTLNYYEQYF. The whole variable domain, remainder taken from reference TRBV5-6 and TRBJ2-7, is DAGVTQSPTHLIKTRGQQVTLRCSPKSGHDTVSWYQQALGQGPQFIFQYYEEEERQRGNFPDRFSGHQFPNYSSELNVNALLLGDSALYLCASSWTTLNYYEQYFGPGTRLTVT.

As to this clone: At the DNA level, this CDR3 is encoded by other sequences in the same sample as well. The rearrangement uses TRBV11-2 and TRBJ2-3; D is uncertain. Germline assignment: CDR1 SGHAT and CDR2 FQNNGV. The CDR3 consists of 13 residues. The V and J ends lost 1 base and 1 base respectively, with 3 bases between them. The CDR3 spells CASSLGGTDTQYF. CDR3 nucleotides: TGTGCCAGCAGCTTAGGTGGCACAGATACGCAGTATTTT.

This chain joins TRBV4-1 and TRBJ1-5; D call uncertain. The V end lost 0 bases, the J end lost 3 bases, and 18 bases lay between the germline ends. CDR3 length: 18 amino acids. Germline CDR1 is MGHRA and CDR2 is YSYEKL. CDR3 sequence (DNA): TGCGCCAGCAGCCAAGAAGCGCAGGCTGGGGTTTTCAATCAGCCCCAGCATTTT. The encoded protein is CASSQEAQAGVFNQPQHF.

The chain couples TRBV5-4 to TRBJ2-1, with TRBD1 identical over 12 bases. Germline V gives CDR1 SGHNT, CDR2 YYREEE (reference sequence). This CDR3 region has 13 residues. The junction had 3 bases not matched to a gene; V was cut back by 4 bases and J by 10 bases. CDR3 bases: TGTGCCAGCAGCGGGGACAGGGGGCGGGAGCAGTTCTTC. It specifies CASSGDRGREQFF.

V usage is TRBV29-1 and J usage is TRBJ2-4, with TRBD1 matching 7 bases. The germline gives CDR1 SQVTM, CDR2 ANQGSEA. CDR3 length: 12 amino acids. Unmatched junction bases numbered 3, after V lost 4 bases and J lost 6 bases. The CDR3 reads CSVGQGANIQYF. Here the CDR3 DNA reads TGCAGCGTTGGACAGGGCGCAAACATTCAGTACTTC.

In its sample, this clone was seen a few times. This sequence joins TRBV7-8 and TRBJ1-1; D possibly corresponds to TRBD1 (5 bases). CDR1 and CDR2 (germline): SGHVS, FQNEAQ. Trimming shortened V by 1 base and J by 5 bases, and 8 bases separated the two germline ends. The CDR3 totals 13 residues. CDR3 region: CASSLGTPTEAFF. In DNA form, the CDR3 reads TGTGCCAGCAGCTTAGGGACACCGACTGAAGCTTTCTTT.

The chain links TRBV11-3 to TRBJ2-3; D gene uncertain. The CDR3 length is 12 residues. In germline, CDR1 is SGHNT, CDR2 YENEEA. Trimming pared 5 bases from V and 3 bases from J, leaving 6 bases between. CDR3 sequence reads: CASSDQTDTQYF. CDR3 DNA sequence: TGTGCCAGCAGCGACCAAACAGATACGCAGTATTTT.

The V and J genes are TRBV18 and TRBJ2-7; 10 bases are shared with TRBD2. V shed 2 bases, J shed 0 bases, and the junction held 1 base outside the gene matches. Germline values: CDR1 KGHSH, CDR2 LQKENI. The CDR3 loop spans 15 amino acids. For the CDR3, the DNA is TGTGCCAGCTCACCAGCTAGCGGGAGCTCCTACGAGCAGTACTTC. Residues: CASSPASGSSYEQYF.

The V call is TRBV18, the J call TRBJ2-2, with 7 bases that match TRBD1. The length of the CDR3 is 15 residues. Germline V gene sequence: CDR1 KGHSH, CDR2 LQKENI. The V gene end was trimmed by 0 bases and the J gene end by 7 bases; junction bases not matched to a gene: 5. The DNA of the CDR3 is TGTGCCAGCTCACCACCGAGGGGGCAGGACGGGGAGCTGTTTTTT. As protein: CASSPPRGQDGELFF. The whole variable domain, filled in from reference TRBV18 and TRBJ2-2, reads NAGVMQNPRHLVRRRGQEARLRCSPMKGHSHVYWYRQLPEEGLKFMVYLQKENIIDESGMPKERFSAEFPKEGPSILRIQQVVRGDSAAYFCASSPPRGQDGELFFGEGSRLTVL.

V gene TRBV7-2 combines with J gene TRBJ2-7; no clear D gene. Between the trimmed V and J ends, which lost 1 base and 2 bases, there was a span of 6 bases. The CDR3 is 13 residues long. CDR1 is SGHTA and CDR2 is FQGNSA in the germline V gene. The CDR3 DNA sequence: TGTGCCAGCAGCTTAGGGTCTACCTACGAGCAGTACTTC. Protein: CASSLGSTYEQYF.

The gene calls are TRBV18 and TRBJ2-5, with unresolved D. CDR1 is KGHSH and CDR2 is LQKENI in the germline V gene. This CDR3 is built from 13 residues. Trimming took off 5 bases at V and 2 bases at J, with 9 bases between the two ends. CDR3 loop: CASSVTAQETQYF. DNA of the CDR3: TGTGCCAGCTCAGTTACGGCTCAAGAGACCCAGTACTTC.

The chain is built from TRBV5-6 and TRBJ2-7; 11 bases map to TRBD2. Germline CDR1 SGHDT, CDR2 YYEEEE. The CDR3 has 15 amino acids. The J segment lost 7 bases and the V segment lost 1 base, leaving 7 bases of the junction unmatched. The CDR3 DNA reads TGTGCCAGCAGCTTGAGCACTAGCGGGAGCTGGGAGCAGTACTTC. Amino acid sequence: CASSLSTSGSWEQYF. The variable domain in full, completed from reference TRBV5-6 and TRBJ2-7, reads DAGVTQSPTHLIKTRGQQVTLRCSPKSGHDTVSWYQQALGQGPQFIFQYYEEEERQRGNFPDRFSGHQFPNYSSELNVNALLLGDSALYLCASSLSTSGSWEQYFGPGTRLTVT.

The chain is built from TRBV29-1 and TRBJ2-2; 12 bases agree with TRBD2. Germline values: CDR1 SQVTM, CDR2 ANQGSEA. J was trimmed by 6 bases and V by 0 bases; bases with no gene match: 8. The CDR3 totals 17 residues. CDR3 protein: CSVEEVPGLAGSGELFF. CDR3 nucleotides: TGCAGCGTTGAAGAAGTACCGGGACTAGCGGGTTCCGGGGAGCTGTTTTTT.

The chain is built from TRBV10-3 and TRBJ2-2; D may be TRBD2 (6 bases). The CDR3 spans 15 residues. V lost 6 bases and J 0 bases, leaving 11 bases between the germline ends. Looked up from germline, CDR1 is ENHRY and CDR2 is SYGVKD. CDR3: CAISETRPNTGELFF. CDR3 nucleotide sequence: TGTGCCATCAGCGAGACTAGACCGAACACCGGGGAGCTGTTTTTT.

V usage is TRBV5-1 and J usage is TRBJ2-1; D gene unclear. V was shortened by 4 bases and J by 6 bases, with 17 bases between the two germline ends. Per the germline V gene, CDR1 is SGHRS and CDR2 is YFSETQ. There are 15 residues in the CDR3. The CDR3 sequence is CASSPVVGQLNEQFF. Here the CDR3 DNA reads TGCGCCAGCAGCCCGGTGGTAGGGCAGCTCAATGAGCAGTTCTTC.

The chain links TRBV6-6 to TRBJ1-5; 8 nucleotides match TRBD1. CDR1 is MNHNY and CDR2 is SVGAGI in the germline V gene (reference sequence). The V gene end was trimmed by 5 bases and the J gene end by 6 bases; junction bases not matched to a gene: 6. The CDR3 extends over 14 amino acids. DNA for the CDR3: TGTGCCAGCAGTGTTGGACAGGGTTTTCAGCCCCAGCATTTT. The encoded protein is CASSVGQGFQPQHF.

The V call is TRBV7-6, the J call TRBJ2-5; TRBD2 aligns across 7 bases. Trimming cost V 2 bases and J 2 bases; bases outside gene matches: 8. Germline CDR1 is SGHVS and CDR2 is FNYEAQ. The CDR3 has 16 residues. CDR3 amino acids: CASSLRLAEVQETQYF. CDR3 nucleotide sequence: TGTGCCAGCAGCTTAAGGCTAGCGGAGGTTCAAGAGACCCAGTACTTC.

This chain connects TRBV28 to TRBJ2-5, with 9 positions matching TRBD2. CDR3 length: 14 residues. Germline-derived CDR1 and CDR2 are MDHEN and SYDVKM. V lost 7 bases and J lost 3; bases outside the gene matches: 6. CDR3: CASKGLAIKETQYF. The CDR3 coding sequence is TGTGCCAGCAAAGGACTAGCGATAAAAGAGACCCAGTACTTC.

J is TRBJ2-1 and V is TRBV9; D is unclear. Germline V gene sequence: CDR1 SGDLS, CDR2 YYNGEE. Trimming pared 2 bases from V and 9 bases from J, leaving 15 bases between. This CDR3 is built from 14 residues. CDR3 loop: CASSVGLLCCEQFF. The CDR3 DNA reads TGTGCCAGCAGCGTTGGTCTACTCTGTTGTGAGCAGTTCTTC.

This rearrangement joins TRBV6-4 to TRBJ1-4; D unclear. CDR1 MRHNA and CDR2 SNTAGT come from the germline V gene. The CDR3 is 18 residues long. Deletions cut 7 bases from V and 0 bases from J, with 21 bases between. The CDR3 loop is CASTKCRTTRTTNEKLFF. CDR3 nucleotides: TGTGCCAGCACTAAGTGCCGGACGACACGAACAACTAATGAAAAACTGTTTTTT.

V gene TRBV5-4 combines with J gene TRBJ1-2, with D possibly being TRBD1 (6 bases). The V and J ends lost 0 bases and 6 bases respectively, with 12 bases between them. Germline CDR1 and CDR2: SGHNT and YYREEE (reference sequence). The CDR3 covers 14 residues. This CDR3 is CASSLGRDNHGYTF. CDR3 DNA sequence: TGTGCCAGCAGCTTGGGTAGGGACAATCATGGCTACACCTTC.

In its sample, this clone was seen a few times. The V and J genes are TRBV6-5 and TRBJ2-1; no firm D call. The germline V and J ends were trimmed by 2 bases and 9 bases, with 14 bases remaining between them. The CDR3 covers 14 residues. From germline, CDR1 is MNHEY and CDR2 SVGAGI. The CDR3 bases are TGTGCCAGCAGTTACGCCAGGCTAGGCGTTGAGCAGTTCTTC. Its translation: CASSYARLGVEQFF.

The chain couples TRBV27 to TRBJ2-3; a weak D match, TRBD2 (5 bases). In germline, CDR1 is MNHEY, CDR2 SMNVEV (reference sequence). The germline V and J ends were trimmed by 6 bases and 1 base, with 14 bases remaining between them. This CDR3 spans 15 amino acids. Written as DNA, the CDR3 is TGTGCCAGCAGCAGACTATTTTTTGGCACAGATACGCAGTATTTT. It codes for CASSRLFFGTDTQYF.

The V gene is TRBV9, the J gene TRBJ2-7, with D unresolved. In germline, CDR1 is SGDLS, CDR2 YYNGEE. This CDR3 region has 14 residues. The V gene lost 0 bases and the J gene lost 5 bases, with 12 bases spanning the gap. CDR3 nucleotide sequence: TGTGCCAGCAGCGTAGCGGGCGCCCAGAACGAGCAGTACTTC. It specifies CASSVAGAQNEQYF.